Sequencing of this T cell receptor (beta chain) was carried out in a study of Ad26.COV2.S vaccination and SARS-CoV-2 variants. Treatment denoted: about 20 received Ad26.COV2.S at low or high dose, single or two shots; about five received placebo; per-sample allocation not given. Repertoires come from day 63 after the first vaccine or placebo injection. Sequencing used immunoSEQ multiplex PCR; TCRdb keeps in-frame clones, though not all of them. The sample comprises roughly 500,000 clones, roughly 89% of which are singletons, and 9.5% to 15% rests with the top ten. Per germline, CDR1 LNHDA and CDR2 SQIVND (reference sequence). The CDR3 extends over 14 amino acids. The ends lost 6 bases at V and 3 bases at J; junction bases unmatched: 7.

This chain uses TRBV19 with TRBJ2-7; 8 bases agree with TRBD1. The starting material was peripheral blood, obtained in a trial of Ad26.COV2.S vaccine versus placebo. The sequence derives from a person aged 18-60 years who received the Ad26.COV2.S COVID-19 vaccine or a placebo. For the CDR3, the DNA is TGTGCCAGTAGGGGCAGGGGGCTGGTCTACGAGCAGTACTTC. Protein sequence: CASRGRGLVYEQYF.